This T cell receptor beta chain was identified in a study of a mutant IDH1 vaccine in newly diagnosed glioma. Turning to the study itself: All eight of the vaccinations patients received fell in weeks 1, 3, 5, 7, 11, 15, 19 and 23. Most patients had received both radiotherapy and temozolomide, the prior options being radiotherapy, temozolomide, or both.

A note on this clone: Its specificity is unknown.

The time point here: week 23, last vaccination. Vaccination comprised doses that each held 300 ug of mutant IDH1 20-mer peptide, plus topical imiquimod. CDR1 MNHEY and CDR2 SMNVEV come from the germline V gene (reference sequence). The CDR3 has 15 residues. Trimming cost V 3 bases and J 6 bases, with 17 bases left between them. TCRdb keeps only in-frame clones here, not all; method: immunoSEQ multiplex PCR. This table holds approximately 44,000 clones, 70% to 85% found once. The study's findings and limits: Among top peripheral T cell clonotypes, changes seemed unrelated to pseudoprogression.

The source is a woman younger than 30 with glioma. Some clones in this sample may be carry-over from other donors' samples. The J gene is TRBJ2-5, the V gene TRBV27; D possibly uses TRBD1 or TRBD2 (5 bases each). Material: PBMCs, obtained from a glioma patient whose treatment included an IDH1 peptide vaccine. CDR3 loop: CASSFRDGLMKTQYF. In DNA form, the CDR3 reads TGTGCCAGCAGTTTCCGGGACGGTCTTATGAAGACCCAGTACTTC.